This T cell receptor (beta chain) was retrieved from a study of T cell repertoires in cytomegalovirus infection (dated 2019 in TCRdb). In the study overall: Recently identified HLA-C-restricted CMV epitopes, whose presentation resists viral immunomodulation, were targeted by peptide stimulations together with well-studied HLA-B-restricted epitopes. Donor HLA type was relevant to the analysis, because carriage of CMV infection together with the matching HLA type was indicated by public TCR beta signatures. Results and caveats for the whole study, not just this receptor: The ex vivo response was dominated by HLA-C-restricted CMV-specific TCR beta clonotypes, which also provided the single most frequent clonotype in two of eight donors. Carriers of CMV infection plus the relevant HLA type were discriminated by the cumulative frequency of public TCR beta family members in the study cohort and in an independent approximately 400-donor cohort.

This clonotype was counted a single time. Its antigen has not been determined. The DNA is left out, because the CDR3 cannot be placed on it with certainty; the CDR3 is given as TCRdb lists it. Data came from an Illumina HiSeq 1500. Through fastp at Q25 and MiXCR, TCRdb rebuilt clones from the public reads, retaining in-frame beta chains. Identical CDR3 protein sequences are pooled into one entry, listed with their most common genes and DNA. This sample lists approximately 350,000 distinct CDR3 sequences; roughly 34% were detected once. Roughly 13% of the sample comes from the top ten. The CDR3 starts with the cysteine, ends with the phenylalanine, and has 18 residues. Explained via the paper, the treatment or condition label denotes: in vitro stimulation with specific CMV peptide epitopes to enrich CMV-specific T cells.

This TCR was recovered from a human donor in good health (CMV status not recorded). Some clones in this sample may be carry-over from other donors' samples. The starting material was cultured PBMCs, obtained from culture after CMV antigen stimulation. This chain is built from TRBV7-5 and TRBJ2-1; the D segment call TRBD2 is taken from the table without a DNA check. TRBV7-5 is designated a pseudogene. The CDR3 sequence is CISVPEAPGLAAHNEQFF.